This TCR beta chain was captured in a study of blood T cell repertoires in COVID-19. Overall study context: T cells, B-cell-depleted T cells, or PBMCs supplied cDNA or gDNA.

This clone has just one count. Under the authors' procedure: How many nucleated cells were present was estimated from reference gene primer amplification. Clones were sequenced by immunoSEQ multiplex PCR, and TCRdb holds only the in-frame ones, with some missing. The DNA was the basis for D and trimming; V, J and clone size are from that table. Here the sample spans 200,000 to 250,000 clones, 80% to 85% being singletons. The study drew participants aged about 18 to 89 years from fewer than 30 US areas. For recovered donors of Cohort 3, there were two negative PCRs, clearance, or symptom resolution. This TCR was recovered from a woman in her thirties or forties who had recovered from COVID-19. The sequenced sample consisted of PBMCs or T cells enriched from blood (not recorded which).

Here the CDR3 DNA reads TGCGCCAGCTACCTCGACAGGGGCAATGAGCAGTTCTTC. Protein: CASYLDRGNEQFF. This rearrangement joins TRBV5-1 to TRBJ2-1, with 8 bases matching TRBD1. V lost 7 bases, J lost 6 bases, and 6 bases stayed unmatched. CDR3 length equals 13 residues. The germline CDR1 and CDR2 sequences are SGHRS and YFSETQ.